The clone carrying this TCR beta chain was observed a single time. Its antigen is as yet unknown. TCRdb keeps only in-frame clones here, not all; method: immunoSEQ multiplex PCR. The sample has 140,000 to 150,000 clones; more than 85% are singletons. The CDR3 has 15 amino acids. Unmatched junction bases numbered 7, after V lost 10 bases and J lost 0 bases. The germline CDR1 and CDR2 sequences are SNHLY and FYNNEI. This sample is part of a study of T cell responses to AZD1222 COVID-19 vaccine. The study, taken as a whole, reports: Clonal diversity was possibly underestimated, and the donors were mostly white British, with more females.

This clonotype was sampled from an adult in good health. This rearrangement joins TRBV2 to TRBJ1-3; 9 positions match TRBD1. The source was peripheral blood, collected on day 0 of AZD1222 vaccination. CDR3 loop: CATRTGVLSGNTIYF. The CDR3 DNA reads as TGTGCCACCAGGACAGGGGTGCTCTCTGGAAACACCATATATTTT.